This entry features one T cell receptor (beta chain) sequence. Authors' processing steps: From reference gene primer amplification, estimates of nucleated cell counts were derived. Here immunoSEQ multiplex PCR was the method, and the copy in TCRdb shows in-frame clones only, minus some. The DNA was the basis for D and trimming; V, J and clone size are from that table. The sample comprises tens of thousands of clones, roughly 87% of which are singletons, and roughly 15% rests with the top ten. This CDR3 region has 14 residues. V was cut by 4 bases and J by 8 bases, with 16 bases left in between. Germline CDR1 SGHKS, CDR2 YYEKEE (reference sequence). This record belongs to a study of blood T cell repertoires in COVID-19. About the research overall: The samples span acute and convalescent COVID-19 from the United States, Italy and Spain. T cells, B-cell-depleted T cells, or PBMCs supplied cDNA or gDNA.

Sequencing input: peripheral blood. The chain couples TRBV5-5 to TRBJ1-3; D remains unclear. This receptor was taken from a man aged 60 to 75 with active COVID-19. The CDR3: CASSPLPREHTIYF. CDR3 nucleotides: TGTGCCAGCAGCCCACTACCGAGAGAGCACACCATATATTTT. The full variable domain, completed using reference TRBV5-5 and TRBJ1-3, is DAGVTQSPTHLIKTRGQQVTLRCSPISGHKSVSWYQQVLGQGPQFIFQYYEKEERGRGNFPDRFSARQFPNYSSELNVNALLLGDSALYLCASSPLPREHTIYFGEGSWLTVV.